This TCR delta chain was profiled in a study of gamma-delta chains in newborns, infants, children. Germline loops: CDR1 GEAIGNYY, CDR2 EKD. The CDR3 is 21 residues long. V was pared by 0 bases and J by 0 bases, with 17 bases of the junction left unmatched. On this clone: It may be a read error: a sequence one base away is much more abundant. This sample includes further DNA sequences coding for the same CDR3.

TCRdb reanalysed the reads via CATT. The sample has approximately 2,000 delta-chain clones; around 3% are singletons. This sequence was found in a child in good health. The sample comprised blood. The V gene is TRDV2, the J gene TRDJ2; TRDD3 matches 8 bases. The CDR3 reads CACDTVLPIGDTEALTAQLFF. In nucleotides, the CDR3 is TGTGCCTGTGACACCGTCTTGCCTATCGGGGATACTGAAGCTTTGACAGCACAACTCTTCTTT.